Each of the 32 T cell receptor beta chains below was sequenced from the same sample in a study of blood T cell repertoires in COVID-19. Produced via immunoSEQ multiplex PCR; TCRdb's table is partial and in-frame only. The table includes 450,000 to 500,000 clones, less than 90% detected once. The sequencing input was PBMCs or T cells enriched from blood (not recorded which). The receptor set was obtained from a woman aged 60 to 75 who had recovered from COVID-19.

CDR3 in amino acids: CAWTTGTASYEQYF. CDR3 nucleotide sequence: TGTGCCTGGACTACCGGGACAGCTTCCTACGAGCAGTACTTC. J is TRBJ2-7 and V is TRBV30, with 7 bases lining up with TRBD1. The trim removed 4 bases at V and 1 base at J, leaving 7 bases unmatched. This CDR3 spans 14 amino acids. Per the germline V gene, CDR1 is GTSNPN and CDR2 is SVGIG (reference sequence).

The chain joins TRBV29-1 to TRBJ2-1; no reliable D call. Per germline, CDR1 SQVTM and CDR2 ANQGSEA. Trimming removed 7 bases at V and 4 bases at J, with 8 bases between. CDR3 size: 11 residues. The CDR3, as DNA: TGCAGCGCTCGGGTGTACAATGAGCAGTTCTTC. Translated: CSARVYNEQFF.

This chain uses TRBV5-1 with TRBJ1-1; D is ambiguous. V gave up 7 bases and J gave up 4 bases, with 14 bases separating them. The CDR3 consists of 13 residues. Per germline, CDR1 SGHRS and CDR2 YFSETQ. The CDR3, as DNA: TGCGCCAGCCGCCCGGGAACGAGCACTGAAGCTTTCTTT. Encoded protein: CASRPGTSTEAFF.

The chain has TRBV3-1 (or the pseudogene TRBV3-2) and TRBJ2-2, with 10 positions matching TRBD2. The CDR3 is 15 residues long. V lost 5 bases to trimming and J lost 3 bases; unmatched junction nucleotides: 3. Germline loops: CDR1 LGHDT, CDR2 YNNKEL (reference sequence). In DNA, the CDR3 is TGTGCCAGCAGCTCAAGCGGGGGGGACACCGGGGAGCTGTTTTTT. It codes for CASSSSGGDTGELFF.

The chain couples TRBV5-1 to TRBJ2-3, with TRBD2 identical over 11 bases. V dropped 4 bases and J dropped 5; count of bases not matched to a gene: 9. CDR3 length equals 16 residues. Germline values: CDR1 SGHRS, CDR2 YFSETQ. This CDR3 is CASSGSGGAGEDTQYF. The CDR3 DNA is TGCGCCAGCAGCGGTAGCGGGGGGGCGGGTGAAGATACGCAGTATTTT.

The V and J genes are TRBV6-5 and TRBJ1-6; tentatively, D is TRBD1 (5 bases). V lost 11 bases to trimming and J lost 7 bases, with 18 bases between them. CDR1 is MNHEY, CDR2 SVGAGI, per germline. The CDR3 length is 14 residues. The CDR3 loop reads CAGASFGGNSPLHF. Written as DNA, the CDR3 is TGTGCCGGGGCGAGCTTCGGGGGGAATTCACCCCTCCACTTT.

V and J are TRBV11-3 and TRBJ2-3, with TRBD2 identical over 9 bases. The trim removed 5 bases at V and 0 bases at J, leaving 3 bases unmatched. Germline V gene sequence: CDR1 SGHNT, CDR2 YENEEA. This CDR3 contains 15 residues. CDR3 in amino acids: CASSISGGSTDTQYF. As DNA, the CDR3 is TGTGCCAGCAGCATTAGCGGGGGTAGCACAGATACGCAGTATTTT. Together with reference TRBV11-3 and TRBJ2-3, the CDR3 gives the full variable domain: EAGVVQSPRYKIIEKKQPVAFWCNPISGHNTLYWYLQNLGQGPELLIRYENEEAVDDSQLPKDRFSAERLKGVDSTLKIQPAELGDSAVYLCASSISGGSTDTQYFGPGTRLTVL.

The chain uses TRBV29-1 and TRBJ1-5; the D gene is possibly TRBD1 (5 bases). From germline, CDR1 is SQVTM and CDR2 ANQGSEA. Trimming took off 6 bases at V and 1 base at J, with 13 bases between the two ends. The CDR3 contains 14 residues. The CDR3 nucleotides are TGCAGCGTGGCCCAGGGTATCAGCAATCAGCCCCAGCATTTT. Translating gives CSVAQGISNQPQHF.

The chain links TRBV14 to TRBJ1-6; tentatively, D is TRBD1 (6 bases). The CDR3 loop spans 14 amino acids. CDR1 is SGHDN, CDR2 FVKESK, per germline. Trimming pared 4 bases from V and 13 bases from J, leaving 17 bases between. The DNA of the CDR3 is TGTGCCAGCAGCCCGACGAAACAGGGATTGCCCCTCCACTTT. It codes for CASSPTKQGLPLHF.

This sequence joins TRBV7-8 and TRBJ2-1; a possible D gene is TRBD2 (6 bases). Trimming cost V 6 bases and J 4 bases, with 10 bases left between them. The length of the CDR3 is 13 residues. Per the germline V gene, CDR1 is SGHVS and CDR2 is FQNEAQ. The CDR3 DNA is TGTGCCAGCAGTTGGGACTCGTACAATGAGCAGTTCTTC. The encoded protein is CASSWDSYNEQFF. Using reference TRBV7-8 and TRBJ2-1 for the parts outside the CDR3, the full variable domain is GAGVSQSPRYKVAKRGQDVALRCDPISGHVSLFWYQQALGQGPEFLTYFQNEAQLDKSGLPSDRFFAERPEGSVSTLKIQRTQQEDSAVYLCASSWDSYNEQFFGPGTRLTVL.

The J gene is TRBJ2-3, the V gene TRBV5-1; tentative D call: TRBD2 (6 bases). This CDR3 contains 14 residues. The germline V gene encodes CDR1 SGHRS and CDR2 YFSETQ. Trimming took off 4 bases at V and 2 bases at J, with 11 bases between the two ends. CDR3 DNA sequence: TGCGCCAGCAGCCCAGGACTACACACAGATACGCAGTATTTT. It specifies CASSPGLHTDTQYF.

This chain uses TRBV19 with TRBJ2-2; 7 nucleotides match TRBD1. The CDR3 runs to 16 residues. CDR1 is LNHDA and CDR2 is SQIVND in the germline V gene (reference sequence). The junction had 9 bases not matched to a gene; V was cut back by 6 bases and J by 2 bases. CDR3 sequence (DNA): TGTGCCAGTAGCCGACAGGGACGGCCCAACACCGGGGAGCTGTTTTTT. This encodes CASSRQGRPNTGELFF.

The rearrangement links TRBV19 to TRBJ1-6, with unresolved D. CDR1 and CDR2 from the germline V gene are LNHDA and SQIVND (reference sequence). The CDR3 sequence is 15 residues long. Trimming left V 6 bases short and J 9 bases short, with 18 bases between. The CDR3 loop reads CASRPGPVVSSPLHF. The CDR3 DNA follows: TGTGCCAGTAGACCGGGTCCCGTCGTGAGTTCACCCCTCCACTTT.

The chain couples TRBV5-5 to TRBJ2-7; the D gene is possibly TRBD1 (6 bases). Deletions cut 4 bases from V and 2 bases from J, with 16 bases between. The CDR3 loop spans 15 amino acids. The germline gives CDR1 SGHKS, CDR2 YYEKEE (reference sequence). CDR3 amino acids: CASSVAGTPTYEQYF. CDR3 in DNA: TGTGCCAGCAGCGTAGCCGGGACACCTACCTACGAGCAGTACTTC.

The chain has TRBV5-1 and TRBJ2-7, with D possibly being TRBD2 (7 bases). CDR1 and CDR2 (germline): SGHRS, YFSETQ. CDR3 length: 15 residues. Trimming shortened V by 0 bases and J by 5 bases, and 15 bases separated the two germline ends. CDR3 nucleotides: TGCGCCAGCAGCTTGGGTGGCGGGGGCAACAACGAGCAGTACTTC. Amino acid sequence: CASSLGGGGNNEQYF.

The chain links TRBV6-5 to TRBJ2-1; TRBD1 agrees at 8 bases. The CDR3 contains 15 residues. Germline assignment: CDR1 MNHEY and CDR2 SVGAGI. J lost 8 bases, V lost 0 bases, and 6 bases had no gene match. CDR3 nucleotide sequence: TGTGCCAGCAGTTACTCGATGACAGGGGTAGATGAGCAGTTCTTC. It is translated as CASSYSMTGVDEQFF.

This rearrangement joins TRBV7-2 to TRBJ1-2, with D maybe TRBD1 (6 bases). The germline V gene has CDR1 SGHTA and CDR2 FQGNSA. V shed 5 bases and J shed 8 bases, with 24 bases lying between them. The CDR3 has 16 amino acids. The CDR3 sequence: CASSHVLGQTVGGYTF. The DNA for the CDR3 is TGTGCCAGCAGCCACGTCCTAGGACAGACCGTGGGGGGCTACACCTTC.

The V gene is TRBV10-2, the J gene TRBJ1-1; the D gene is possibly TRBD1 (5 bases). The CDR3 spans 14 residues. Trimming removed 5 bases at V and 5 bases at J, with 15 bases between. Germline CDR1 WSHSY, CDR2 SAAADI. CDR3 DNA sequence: TGCGCCAGCAGTTCGGAACCTAAGGGGACTGAAGCTTTCTTT. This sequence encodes CASSSEPKGTEAFF.

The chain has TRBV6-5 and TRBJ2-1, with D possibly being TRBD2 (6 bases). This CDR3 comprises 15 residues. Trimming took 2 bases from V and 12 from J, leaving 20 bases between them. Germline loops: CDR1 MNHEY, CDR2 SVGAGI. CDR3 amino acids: CASSYRAGQATGQFF. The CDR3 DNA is TGTGCCAGCAGTTACCGAGCGGGCCAAGCCACGGGGCAGTTCTTC.

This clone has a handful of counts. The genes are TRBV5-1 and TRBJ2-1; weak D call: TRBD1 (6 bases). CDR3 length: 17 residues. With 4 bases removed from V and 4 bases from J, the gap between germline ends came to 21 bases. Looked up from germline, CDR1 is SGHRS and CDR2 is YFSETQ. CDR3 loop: CASSLGVGASQYNEQFF. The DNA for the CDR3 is TGCGCCAGCAGCCTTGGGGTGGGGGCGAGCCAGTACAATGAGCAGTTCTTC.

The CDR3 loop reads CAWDITGTGLSYGYTF. CDR3 DNA sequence: TGTGCCTGGGATATAACCGGGACAGGGTTATCCTATGGCTACACCTTC. J is TRBJ1-2 and V is TRBV30, with TRBD1 matching over 9 bases. CDR1 and CDR2 (germline): GTSNPN, SVGIG (reference sequence). V dropped 5 bases and J dropped 4; count of bases not matched to a gene: 14. This CDR3 has 16 amino acids.

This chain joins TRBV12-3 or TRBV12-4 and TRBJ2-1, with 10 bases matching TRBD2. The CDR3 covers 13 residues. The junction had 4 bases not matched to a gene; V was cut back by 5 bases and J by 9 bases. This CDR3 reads CASSQRGGSEQFF. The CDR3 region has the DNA TGTGCCAGCAGTCAGCGGGGGGGCAGTGAGCAGTTCTTC.

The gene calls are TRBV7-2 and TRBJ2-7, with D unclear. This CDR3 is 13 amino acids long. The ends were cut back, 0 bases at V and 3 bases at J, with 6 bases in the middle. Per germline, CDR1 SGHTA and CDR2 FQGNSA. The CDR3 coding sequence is TGTGCCAGCAGCTTAGCGCGAAGCTACGAGCAGTACGTC. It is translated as CASSLARSYEQYV.

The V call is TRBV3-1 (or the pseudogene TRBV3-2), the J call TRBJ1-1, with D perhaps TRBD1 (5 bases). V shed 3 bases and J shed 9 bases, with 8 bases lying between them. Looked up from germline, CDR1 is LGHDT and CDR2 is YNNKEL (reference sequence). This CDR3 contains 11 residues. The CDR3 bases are TGTGCCAGCAGCCAGGGGCAGAAAGCTTTCTTT. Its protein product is CASSQGQKAFF.

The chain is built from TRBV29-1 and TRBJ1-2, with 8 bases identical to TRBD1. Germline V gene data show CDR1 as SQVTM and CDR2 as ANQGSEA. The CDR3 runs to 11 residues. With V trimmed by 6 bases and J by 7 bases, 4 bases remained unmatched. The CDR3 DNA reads TGCAGCGTACAGGGGGGTGGTGGCTACACCTTC. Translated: CSVQGGGGYTF.

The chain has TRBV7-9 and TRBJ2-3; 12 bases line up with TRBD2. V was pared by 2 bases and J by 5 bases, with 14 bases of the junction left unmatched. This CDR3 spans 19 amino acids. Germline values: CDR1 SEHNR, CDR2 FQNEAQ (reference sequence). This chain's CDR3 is CASSLSIVLAGGSGDTQYF. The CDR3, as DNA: TGTGCCAGCAGCTTAAGTATCGTACTAGCGGGGGGTTCCGGAGATACGCAGTATTTT.

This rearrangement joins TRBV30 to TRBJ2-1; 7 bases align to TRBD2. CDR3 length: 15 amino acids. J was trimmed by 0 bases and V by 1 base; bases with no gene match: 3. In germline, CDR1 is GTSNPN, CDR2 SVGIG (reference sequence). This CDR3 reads CAWSGGGSSYNEQFF. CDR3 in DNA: TGTGCCTGGAGTGGGGGGGGAAGCTCCTACAATGAGCAGTTCTTC.

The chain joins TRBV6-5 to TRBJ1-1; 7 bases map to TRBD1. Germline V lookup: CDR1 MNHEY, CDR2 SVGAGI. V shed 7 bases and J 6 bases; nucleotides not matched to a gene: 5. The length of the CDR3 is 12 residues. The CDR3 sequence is CASIQGGAEAFF. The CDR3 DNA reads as TGTGCCAGCATCCAGGGGGGTGCTGAAGCTTTCTTT.

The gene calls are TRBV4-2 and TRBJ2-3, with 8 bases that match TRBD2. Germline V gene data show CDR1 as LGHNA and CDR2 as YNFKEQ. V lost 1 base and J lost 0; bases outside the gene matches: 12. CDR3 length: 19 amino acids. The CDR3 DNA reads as TGTGCCAGCAGCCAAGCTTTCGCGGGGGGCGACCCTAGCACAGATACGCAGTATTTT. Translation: CASSQAFAGGDPSTDTQYF.

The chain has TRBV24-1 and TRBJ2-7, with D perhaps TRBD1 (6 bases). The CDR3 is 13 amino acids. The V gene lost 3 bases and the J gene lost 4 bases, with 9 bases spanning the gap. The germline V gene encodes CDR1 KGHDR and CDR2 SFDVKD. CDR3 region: CATSDHTGYEQYF. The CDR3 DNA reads TGTGCCACCAGTGATCACACAGGGTACGAGCAGTACTTC.

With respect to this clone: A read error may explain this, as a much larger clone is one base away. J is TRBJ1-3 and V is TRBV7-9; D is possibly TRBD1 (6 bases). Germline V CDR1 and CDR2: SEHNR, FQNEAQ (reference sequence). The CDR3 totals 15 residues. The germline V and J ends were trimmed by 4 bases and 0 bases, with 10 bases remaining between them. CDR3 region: CASSSTGFSGNTIYF. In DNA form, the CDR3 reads TGTGCCAGCAGCTCTACAGGGTTCTCTGGAAACACCATATATTTT.

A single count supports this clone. CDR3 amino acids: CASSFVNSYNSPLHF. CDR3 in DNA: TGTGCCAGCAGCTTTGTAAATAGCTATAATTCACCCCTCCACTTT. The gene calls are TRBV11-2 and TRBJ1-6; D uncertain. Per germline, CDR1 SGHAT and CDR2 FQNNGV. Between the trimmed V and J ends, which lost 3 bases and 3 bases, there was a span of 9 bases. CDR3 length: 15 residues.